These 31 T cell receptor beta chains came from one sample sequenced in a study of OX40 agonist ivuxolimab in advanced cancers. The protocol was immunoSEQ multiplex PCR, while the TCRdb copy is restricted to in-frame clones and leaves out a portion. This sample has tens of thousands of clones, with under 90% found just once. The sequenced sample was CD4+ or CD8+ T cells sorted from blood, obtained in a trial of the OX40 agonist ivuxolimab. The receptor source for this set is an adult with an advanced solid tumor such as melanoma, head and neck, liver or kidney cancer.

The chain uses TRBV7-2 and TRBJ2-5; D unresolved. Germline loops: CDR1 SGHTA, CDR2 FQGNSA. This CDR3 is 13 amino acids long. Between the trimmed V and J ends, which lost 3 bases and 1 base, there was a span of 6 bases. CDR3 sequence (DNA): TGTGCCAGCAGCTTTTCACCCCAAGAGACCCAGTACTTC. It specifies CASSFSPQETQYF.

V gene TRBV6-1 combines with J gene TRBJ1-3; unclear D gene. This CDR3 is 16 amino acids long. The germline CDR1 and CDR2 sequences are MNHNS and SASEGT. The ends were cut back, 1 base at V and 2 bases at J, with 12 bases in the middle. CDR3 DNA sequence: TGTGCCAGCAGTGAAGTTACCGGCGGTACTGGAAACACCATATATTTT. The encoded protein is CASSEVTGGTGNTIYF.

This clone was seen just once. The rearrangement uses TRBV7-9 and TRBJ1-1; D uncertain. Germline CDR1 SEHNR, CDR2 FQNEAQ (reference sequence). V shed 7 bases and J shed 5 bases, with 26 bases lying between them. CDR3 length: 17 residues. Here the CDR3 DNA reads TGTGCCAGCAATCCTCCACTCCGCTTGGGCATGGGGACTGAAGCTTTCTTT. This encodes CASNPPLRLGMGTEAFF.

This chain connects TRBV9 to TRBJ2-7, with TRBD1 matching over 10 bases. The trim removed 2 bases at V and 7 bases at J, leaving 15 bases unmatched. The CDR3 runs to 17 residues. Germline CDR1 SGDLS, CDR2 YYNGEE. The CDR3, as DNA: TGTGCCAGCAGCGTGACCGGGACAGGGGCCGCCCCCGGGGAGCAGTACTTC. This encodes CASSVTGTGAAPGEQYF.

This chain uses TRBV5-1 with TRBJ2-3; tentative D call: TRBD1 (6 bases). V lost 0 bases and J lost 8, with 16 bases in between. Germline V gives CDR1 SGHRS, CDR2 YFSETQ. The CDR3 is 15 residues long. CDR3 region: CASSLGATGSGTQYF. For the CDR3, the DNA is TGCGCCAGCAGCTTGGGGGCAACAGGGTCGGGTACGCAGTATTTT. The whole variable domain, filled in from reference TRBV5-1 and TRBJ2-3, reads KAGVTQTPRYLIKTRGQQVTLSCSPISGHRSVSWYQQTPGQGLQFLFEYFSETQRNKGNFPGRFSGRQFSNSRSEMNVSTLELGDSALYLCASSLGATGSGTQYFGPGTRLTVL.

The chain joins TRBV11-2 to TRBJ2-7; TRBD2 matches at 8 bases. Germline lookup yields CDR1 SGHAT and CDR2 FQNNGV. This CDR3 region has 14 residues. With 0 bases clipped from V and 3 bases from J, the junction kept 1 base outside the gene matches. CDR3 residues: CASSLELADYEQYF. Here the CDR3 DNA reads TGTGCCAGCAGCTTAGAACTAGCGGACTACGAGCAGTACTTC. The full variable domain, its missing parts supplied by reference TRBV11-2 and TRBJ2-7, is EAGVAQSPRYKIIEKRQSVAFWCNPISGHATLYWYQQILGQGPKLLIQFQNNGVVDDSQLPKDRFSAERLKGVDSTLKIQPAKLEDSAVYLCASSLELADYEQYFGPGTRLTVT.

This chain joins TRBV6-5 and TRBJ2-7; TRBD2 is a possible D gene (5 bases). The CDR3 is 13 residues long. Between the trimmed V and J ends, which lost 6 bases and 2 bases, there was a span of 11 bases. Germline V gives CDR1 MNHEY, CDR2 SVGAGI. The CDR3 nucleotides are TGTGCCAGCAGGCCTCCGGGAACCTACGAGCAGTACTTC. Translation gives CASRPPGTYEQYF.

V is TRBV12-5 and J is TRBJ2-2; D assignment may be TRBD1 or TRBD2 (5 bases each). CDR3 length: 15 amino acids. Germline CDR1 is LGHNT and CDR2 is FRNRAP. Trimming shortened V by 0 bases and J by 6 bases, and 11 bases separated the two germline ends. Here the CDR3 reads CASGLVLGPSGELFF. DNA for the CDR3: TGTGCTAGTGGTTTGGTACTGGGACCCTCCGGGGAGCTGTTTTTT.

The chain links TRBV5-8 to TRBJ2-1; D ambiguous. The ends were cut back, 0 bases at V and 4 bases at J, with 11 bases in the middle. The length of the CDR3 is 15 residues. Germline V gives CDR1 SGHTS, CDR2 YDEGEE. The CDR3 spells CASSLVVERYNEQFF. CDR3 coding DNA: TGTGCCAGCAGCTTGGTAGTGGAGAGGTACAATGAGCAGTTCTTC.

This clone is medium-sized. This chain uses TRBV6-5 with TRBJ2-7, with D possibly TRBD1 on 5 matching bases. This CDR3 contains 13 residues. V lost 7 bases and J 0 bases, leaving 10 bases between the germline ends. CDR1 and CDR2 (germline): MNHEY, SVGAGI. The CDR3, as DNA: TGTGCCAGCATCAGGGCTAACTCCTACGAGCAGTACTTC. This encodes CASIRANSYEQYF.

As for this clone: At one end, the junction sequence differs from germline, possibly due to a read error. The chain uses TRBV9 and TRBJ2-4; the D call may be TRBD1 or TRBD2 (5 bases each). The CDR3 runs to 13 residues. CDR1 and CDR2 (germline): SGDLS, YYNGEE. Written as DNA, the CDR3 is TGTGCCAGCAGCGTAGAGGGACCCCGACAGTTACACTTC. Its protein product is CASSVEGPRQLHF.

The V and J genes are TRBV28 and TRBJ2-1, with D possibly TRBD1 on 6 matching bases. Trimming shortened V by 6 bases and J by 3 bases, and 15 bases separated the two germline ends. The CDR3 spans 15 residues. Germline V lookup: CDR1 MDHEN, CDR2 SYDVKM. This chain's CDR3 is CASRPIDRFYNEQFF. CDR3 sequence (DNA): TGTGCCAGCAGACCCATCGACAGGTTCTACAATGAGCAGTTCTTC.

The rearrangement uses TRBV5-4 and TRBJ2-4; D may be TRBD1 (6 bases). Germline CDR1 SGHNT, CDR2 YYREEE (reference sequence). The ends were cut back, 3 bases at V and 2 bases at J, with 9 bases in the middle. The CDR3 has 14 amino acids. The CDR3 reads CASSWDTTKNIQYF. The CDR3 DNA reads TGTGCCAGCAGCTGGGACACTACCAAAAACATTCAGTACTTC.

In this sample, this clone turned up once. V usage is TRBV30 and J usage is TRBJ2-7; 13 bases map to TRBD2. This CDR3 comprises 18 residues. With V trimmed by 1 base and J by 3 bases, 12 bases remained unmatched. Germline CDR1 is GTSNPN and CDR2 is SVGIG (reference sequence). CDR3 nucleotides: TGTGCCTGGAGTGCTCGGAGACTAGCGGGAGGTTCGATCTACGAGCAGTACTTC. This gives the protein CAWSARRLAGGSIYEQYF.

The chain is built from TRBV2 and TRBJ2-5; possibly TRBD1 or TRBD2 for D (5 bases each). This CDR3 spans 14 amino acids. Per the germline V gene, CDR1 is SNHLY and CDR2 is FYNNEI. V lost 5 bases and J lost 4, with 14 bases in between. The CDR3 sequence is CASSLRGRGETQYF. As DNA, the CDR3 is TGTGCCAGCAGTCTCCGGGGACGAGGAGAGACCCAGTACTTC.

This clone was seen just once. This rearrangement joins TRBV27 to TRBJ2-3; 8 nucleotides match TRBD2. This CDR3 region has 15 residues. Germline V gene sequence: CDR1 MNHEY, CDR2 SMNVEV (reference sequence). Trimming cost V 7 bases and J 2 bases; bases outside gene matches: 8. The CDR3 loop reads CASKPSGRATDTQYF. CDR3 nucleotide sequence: TGTGCCAGCAAGCCGAGCGGGAGAGCCACAGATACGCAGTATTTT.

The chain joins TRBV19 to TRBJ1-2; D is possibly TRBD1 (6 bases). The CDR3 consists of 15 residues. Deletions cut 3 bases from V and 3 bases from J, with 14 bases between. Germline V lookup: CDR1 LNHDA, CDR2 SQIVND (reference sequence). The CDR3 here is CASSMAPGGDYGYTF. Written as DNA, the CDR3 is TGTGCCAGTAGTATGGCCCCGGGGGGCGACTATGGCTACACCTTC.

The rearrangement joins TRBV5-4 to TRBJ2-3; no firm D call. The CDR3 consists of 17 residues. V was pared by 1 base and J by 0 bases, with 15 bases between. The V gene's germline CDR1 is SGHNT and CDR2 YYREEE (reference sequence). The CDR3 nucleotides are TGTGCCAGCAGCTTGAAGCAGGATCAGTATAGCACAGATACGCAGTATTTT. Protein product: CASSLKQDQYSTDTQYF.

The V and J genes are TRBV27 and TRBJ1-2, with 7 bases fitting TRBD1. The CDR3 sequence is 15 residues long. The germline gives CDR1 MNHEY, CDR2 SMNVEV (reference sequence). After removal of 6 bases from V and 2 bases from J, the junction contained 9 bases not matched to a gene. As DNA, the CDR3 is TGTGCCAGCAGGAGTGCAGGGGGGATAAACTATGGCTACACCTTC. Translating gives CASRSAGGINYGYTF.

CDR3: CAWRGVGSNQPQHF. Written as DNA, the CDR3 is TGTGCCTGGCGGGGGGTGGGGAGCAATCAGCCCCAGCATTTT. V gene TRBV30 combines with J gene TRBJ1-5; D perhaps matches TRBD1 (5 bases). Trimming took off 5 bases at V and 1 base at J, with 12 bases between the two ends. Germline CDR1 GTSNPN, CDR2 SVGIG (reference sequence). This CDR3 contains 14 residues.

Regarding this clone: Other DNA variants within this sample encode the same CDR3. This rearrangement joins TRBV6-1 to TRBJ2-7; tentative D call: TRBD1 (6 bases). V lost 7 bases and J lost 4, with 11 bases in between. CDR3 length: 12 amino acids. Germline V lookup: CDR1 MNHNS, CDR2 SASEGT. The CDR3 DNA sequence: TGTGCCAGCACTTGGACAGCTTACGAGCAGTACTTC. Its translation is CASTWTAYEQYF.

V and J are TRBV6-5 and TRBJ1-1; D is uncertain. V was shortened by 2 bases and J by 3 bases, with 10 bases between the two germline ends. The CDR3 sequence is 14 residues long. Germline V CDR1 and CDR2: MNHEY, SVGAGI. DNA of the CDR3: TGTGCCAGCAGTTACAGGATAGAGTACACTGAAGCTTTCTTT. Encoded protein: CASSYRIEYTEAFF.

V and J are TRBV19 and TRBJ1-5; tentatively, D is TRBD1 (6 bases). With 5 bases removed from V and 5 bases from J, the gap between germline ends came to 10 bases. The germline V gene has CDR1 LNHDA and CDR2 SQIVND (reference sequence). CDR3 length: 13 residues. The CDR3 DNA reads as TGTGCCAGTAGTCCCGACAGGTATCAGCCCCAGCATTTT. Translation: CASSPDRYQPQHF.

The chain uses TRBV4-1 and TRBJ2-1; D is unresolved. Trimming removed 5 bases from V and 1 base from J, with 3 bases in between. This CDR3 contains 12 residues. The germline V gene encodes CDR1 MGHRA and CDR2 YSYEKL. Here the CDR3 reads CASSGSYNEQFF. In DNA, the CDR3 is TGCGCCAGCAGCGGATCCTACAATGAGCAGTTCTTC.

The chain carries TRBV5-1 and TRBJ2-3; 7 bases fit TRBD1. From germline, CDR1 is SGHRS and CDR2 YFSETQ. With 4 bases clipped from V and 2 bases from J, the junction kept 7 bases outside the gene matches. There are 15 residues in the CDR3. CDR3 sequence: CASSISGTDTDTQYF. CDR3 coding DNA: TGCGCCAGCAGCATTTCGGGGACAGACACAGATACGCAGTATTTT. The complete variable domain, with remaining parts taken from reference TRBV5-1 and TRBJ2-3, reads KAGVTQTPRYLIKTRGQQVTLSCSPISGHRSVSWYQQTPGQGLQFLFEYFSETQRNKGNFPGRFSGRQFSNSRSEMNVSTLELGDSALYLCASSISGTDTDTQYFGPGTRLTVL.

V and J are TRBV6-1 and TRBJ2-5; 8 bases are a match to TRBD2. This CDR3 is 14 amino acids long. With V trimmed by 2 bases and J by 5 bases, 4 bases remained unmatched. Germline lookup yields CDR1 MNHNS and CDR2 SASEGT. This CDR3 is CASSEMGLEETQYF. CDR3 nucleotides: TGTGCCAGCAGTGAAATGGGACTAGAGGAGACCCAGTACTTC.

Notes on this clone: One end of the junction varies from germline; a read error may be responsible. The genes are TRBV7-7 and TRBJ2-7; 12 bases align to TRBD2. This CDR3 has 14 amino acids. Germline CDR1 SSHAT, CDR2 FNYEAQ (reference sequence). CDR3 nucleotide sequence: TGTGCTAGCAGCCCTAGCGGGGGGGCCTACGAGCAGTACTTC. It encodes CASSPSGGAYEQYF.

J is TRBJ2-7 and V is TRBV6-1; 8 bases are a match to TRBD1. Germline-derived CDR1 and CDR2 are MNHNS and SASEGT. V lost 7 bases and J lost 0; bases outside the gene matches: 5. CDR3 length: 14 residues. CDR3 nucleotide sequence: TGTGCCAGCATTGAGGACAGGGTCTCCTACGAGCAGTACTTC. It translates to CASIEDRVSYEQYF.

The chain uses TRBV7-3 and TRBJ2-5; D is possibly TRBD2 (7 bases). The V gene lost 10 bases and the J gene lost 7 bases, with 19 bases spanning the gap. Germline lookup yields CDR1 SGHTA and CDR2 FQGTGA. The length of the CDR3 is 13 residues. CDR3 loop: CATSSGQGWTQYF. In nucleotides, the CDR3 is TGTGCCACCTCTAGCGGTCAGGGGTGGACCCAGTACTTC.

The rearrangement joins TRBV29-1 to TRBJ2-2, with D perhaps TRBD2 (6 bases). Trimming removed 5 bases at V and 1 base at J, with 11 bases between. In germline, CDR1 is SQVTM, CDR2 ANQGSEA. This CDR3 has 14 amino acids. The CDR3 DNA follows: TGCAGCGTTACGGGGGTCATGAACACCGGGGAGCTGTTTTTT. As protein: CSVTGVMNTGELFF.

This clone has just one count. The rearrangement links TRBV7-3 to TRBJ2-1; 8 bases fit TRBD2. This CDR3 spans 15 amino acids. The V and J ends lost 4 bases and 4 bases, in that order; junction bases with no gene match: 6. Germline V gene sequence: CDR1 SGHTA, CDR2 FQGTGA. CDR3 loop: CASSSTSGLYNEQFF. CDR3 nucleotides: TGTGCCAGCAGCTCAACTAGCGGACTGTACAATGAGCAGTTCTTC.